This TCR beta chain was captured in a study of Tregs in tolerant kidney transplant recipients. Turning to the study itself: Recipients received nonmyeloablative bone marrow transplants from related graft donors, with transient mixed chimerism. Findings and limits, study-wide: Findings come from small patient numbers and require larger validation.

This CDR3 comprises 15 residues. J gave up 2 bases and V 2 bases, and 6 bases lay outside the gene matches. Germline CDR1 SGHTS, CDR2 YDEGEE. Repertoires were generated with immunoSEQ multiplex PCR, while TCRdb's copy carries only in-frame clones and drops some. Of approximately 98,000 clones in the sample, around 90% were seen once. Of note for this clone: Its antigen remains unidentified.

Specimen: CD4+ T cells from blood, collected before the transplant. The gene calls are TRBV5-8 and TRBJ2-7, with 8 bases that match TRBD2. The clonotype comes from a human donor who received a combined kidney and bone marrow transplant. For the CDR3, the DNA is TGTGCCAGCAGCTTATCGACTAGCGCTACCTACGAGCAGTACTTC. This gives the protein CASSLSTSATYEQYF.